This entry lists 16 T cell receptor beta chains sequenced from one sample in a study of T cells in Graves' hyperthyroidism and ophthalmopathy (dated by TCRdb to the late 2010s). Library generation was performed with multiplex PCR. The run used an Illumina HiSeq 2000. Amplification of TCR beta CDR3 regions was carried out from RNA transcripts. A first-round RT-PCR of the TCR CDR3 used the HTBI primer set with the Qiagen OneStep RT-PCR kit. In-frame beta chains were kept once TCRdb had trimmed the public reads at Q25 with fastp and called clones with MiXCR. A single entry per CDR3 protein holds the most common genes and DNA from its merged rows. The sample contains 750,000 to 900,000 distinct CDR3 sequences, 38% of them found a single time. The top ten clones comprise approximately 8.7% of the sample. Sample: blood. Receptors originate from a man aged 18 to 30 with Graves' hyperthyroidism.

This clonotype appeared a few times. This chain uses TRBV20-1 with TRBJ1-1; D ambiguous. The CDR3 runs 12 residues. Germline values: CDR1 DFQATT, CDR2 SNEGSKA (reference sequence). V was clipped by 5 bases and J by 0 bases, with 7 bases between them. The CDR3 protein is CSAVGLNTEAFF. The CDR3 coding sequence is TGCAGTGCTGTGGGCCTGAACACTGAAGCTTTCTTT.

Worth noting for this clonotype: A much larger clone is a single base away; this may be a read error. J is TRBJ1-2 and V is TRBV6-9; 9 bases fit TRBD1. Germline CDR1 and CDR2: MNHGY and SVAAGI. The CDR3 runs 13 residues. In nucleotides, the CDR3 is TGTGCCAGCAGTACAGGGGGCGCGGGAGGCTGCACCTTC. This gives the protein CASSTGGAGGCTF.

The chain joins TRBV2 to TRBJ2-2; no definite D call. The CDR3 is made up of 12 amino acids. Germline values: CDR1 SNHLY, CDR2 FYNNEI. V gave up 6 bases and J gave up 7 bases, with 9 bases separating them. The CDR3 DNA reads TGTGCCAGCAGACCTTCCTACGGGGAGCTGTTTTTT. It translates to CASRPSYGELFF.

This clonotype was recorded at least ten times. The J gene is TRBJ2-7, the V gene TRBV29-1; D is undetermined. V gave up 7 bases and J gave up 6 bases, with 13 bases separating them. Germline values: CDR1 SQVTM, CDR2 ANQGSEA. The CDR3 contains 11 residues. As DNA, the CDR3 is TGCAGCGCCGTTGCGGCCACCGAGCAGTACTTC. Its translation: CSAVAATEQYF.

A few counts support this clonotype. The chain carries TRBV2 and TRBJ2-3; perhaps TRBD1 as D (6 bases). CDR1 and CDR2 (germline): SNHLY, FYNNEI. The CDR3 contains 14 residues. V lost 0 bases, J lost 13 bases, and 17 bases lay in between. The CDR3 region is CASSEALSGGVEYF. The CDR3 DNA reads as TGTGCCAGCAGTGAAGCGCTTTCTGGGGGCGTAGAGTATTTT.

There are many counts of this clonotype. This rearrangement joins TRBV29-1 to TRBJ2-7; 9 bases are a match to TRBD1. V was pared by 6 bases and J by 3 bases, with 9 bases of the junction left unmatched. Germline values: CDR1 SQVTM, CDR2 ANQGSEA. The CDR3 has 14 amino acids. CDR3 DNA sequence: TGCAGCGTGGGGAGGGGACAGGGTGACTACGAGCAGTACTTC. Protein product: CSVGRGQGDYEQYF.

This chain links TRBV6-5 with TRBJ1-1; a weak D match, TRBD1 (5 bases). Germline V gene sequence: CDR1 MNHEY, CDR2 SVGAGI. Trimming shortened V by 0 bases and J by 3 bases, and 14 bases separated the two germline ends. This CDR3 region has 16 residues. The CDR3 loop reads CASSYSLQKGDTEAFF. CDR3 bases: TGTGCCAGCAGTTACTCGCTCCAAAAAGGGGACACTGAAGCTTTCTTT.

This clonotype was recorded a few times. A junction boundary mismatches the germline segment, possibly from a read error. V and J are TRBV4-1 and TRBJ1-6, with D unresolved. The CDR3 is 15 residues long. Germline V gives CDR1 MGHRA, CDR2 YSYEKL. The CDR3: CASSQGRVSDSPLHF. DNA of the CDR3: TGTGCCAGCAGCCAAGGTCGGGTTTCCGATTCACCCCTCCACTTT.

The rearrangement links TRBV9 to TRBJ1-2; D is unresolved. The germline CDR1 and CDR2 sequences are SGDLS and YYNGEE. The CDR3 covers 15 residues. The germline V and J ends were trimmed by 4 bases and 3 bases, with 16 bases remaining between them. The CDR3 DNA follows: TGTGCCAGCAGCCCCGAAGTCGGCGGATACTATGGCTACACCTTC. This codes for CASSPEVGGYYGYTF.

This clonotype was seen ten or more times. This chain joins TRBV29-1 and TRBJ2-7; D gene uncertain. CDR1 and CDR2 (germline): SQVTM, ANQGSEA. The CDR3 totals 13 residues. V was pared by 1 base and J by 0 bases, with 7 bases between. DNA for the CDR3: TGCAGCGTTGAAGGTGACAACTCCTACGAGCAGTACTTC. Translating gives CSVEGDNSYEQYF.

In this sample, this clonotype turned up many times. The rearrangement links TRBV20-1 to TRBJ1-1, with D possibly being TRBD1 (5 bases). CDR1 is DFQATT and CDR2 is SNEGSKA in the germline V gene (reference sequence). This CDR3 comprises 14 residues. Trimming cost V 3 bases and J 5 bases, with 16 bases left between them. CDR3 in amino acids: CSARPLGGGTEAFF. The DNA of the CDR3 is TGCAGTGCTAGGCCCTTGGGCGGGGGGACTGAAGCTTTCTTT.

In its sample, this clonotype was seen a few times. The chain carries TRBV20-1 and TRBJ2-7, with TRBD1 as a possible D gene (6 bases). CDR1 and CDR2 from the germline V gene are DFQATT and SNEGSKA (reference sequence). CDR3 length: 14 residues. V was pared by 5 bases and J by 3 bases, with 17 bases between. The CDR3 reads CSAAHRDHIYEQYF. The CDR3 nucleotides read TGCAGTGCTGCCCACAGGGATCACATCTACGAGCAGTACTTC.

This clonotype was counted at least ten times. The chain carries TRBV7-7 and TRBJ2-5, with D perhaps matching TRBD1 or TRBD2 (6 bases each). V was shortened by 8 bases and J by 0 bases, with 13 bases between the two germline ends. Germline lookup yields CDR1 SSHAT and CDR2 FNYEAQ (reference sequence). This CDR3 comprises 14 residues. The CDR3 sequence: CASSRGADQETQYF. The CDR3 DNA reads TGTGCCAGCTCTAGGGGGGCGGACCAAGAGACCCAGTACTTC.

The J gene is TRBJ2-7, the V gene TRBV12-3 or TRBV12-4, with D tentatively TRBD1 or TRBD2 (6 bases each). V dropped 6 bases and J dropped 4 bases, with 16 bases sitting between them. The CDR3 is 14 amino acids. CDR3 nucleotide sequence: TGTGCCAGCAGCCAAAGGCGGGACATGTACGAGCAGTACTTC. Encoded protein: CASSQRRDMYEQYF.

This clonotype was observed at least ten times. This sequence joins TRBV29-1 and TRBJ1-1; no clear D. V was cut by 1 base and J by 6 bases, with 12 bases left in between. The CDR3 is made up of 13 amino acids. Germline loops: CDR1 SQVTM, CDR2 ANQGSEA. CDR3 in DNA: TGCAGCGTTGAAGGAGGCTCAGACGCTGAAGCTTTCTTT. Translated: CSVEGGSDAEAFF.

This clonotype was counted at least ten times. The CDR3 nucleotides are TGTGCCAGCAGCTTAGAGGGACAGACTGAAGCTTTCTTT. This translates into CASSLEGQTEAFF. The chain carries TRBV11-2 and TRBJ1-1; TRBD1 aligns across 7 bases. The length of the CDR3 is 13 residues. The junction had 0 bases not matched to a gene; V was cut back by 0 bases and J by 5 bases. Germline CDR1 reads SGHAT; CDR2 reads FQNNGV. Looking up the rest from reference TRBV11-2 and TRBJ1-1 gives the full variable domain: EAGVAQSPRYKIIEKRQSVAFWCNPISGHATLYWYQQILGQGPKLLIQFQNNGVVDDSQLPKDRFSAERLKGVDSTLKIQPAKLEDSAVYLCASSLEGQTEAFFGQGTRLTVV.